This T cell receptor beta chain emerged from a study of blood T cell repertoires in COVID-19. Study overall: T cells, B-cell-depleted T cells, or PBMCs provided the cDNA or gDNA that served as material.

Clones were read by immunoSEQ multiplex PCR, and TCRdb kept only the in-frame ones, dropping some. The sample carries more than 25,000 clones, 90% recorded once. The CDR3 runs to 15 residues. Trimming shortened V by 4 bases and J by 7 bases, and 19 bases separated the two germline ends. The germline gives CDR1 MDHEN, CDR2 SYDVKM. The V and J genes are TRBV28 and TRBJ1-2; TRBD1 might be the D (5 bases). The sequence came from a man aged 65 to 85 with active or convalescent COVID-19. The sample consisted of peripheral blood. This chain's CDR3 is CASSSSAGRVVGYTF. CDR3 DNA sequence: TGTGCCAGCAGTTCATCCGCTGGCAGGGTAGTTGGCTACACCTTC.